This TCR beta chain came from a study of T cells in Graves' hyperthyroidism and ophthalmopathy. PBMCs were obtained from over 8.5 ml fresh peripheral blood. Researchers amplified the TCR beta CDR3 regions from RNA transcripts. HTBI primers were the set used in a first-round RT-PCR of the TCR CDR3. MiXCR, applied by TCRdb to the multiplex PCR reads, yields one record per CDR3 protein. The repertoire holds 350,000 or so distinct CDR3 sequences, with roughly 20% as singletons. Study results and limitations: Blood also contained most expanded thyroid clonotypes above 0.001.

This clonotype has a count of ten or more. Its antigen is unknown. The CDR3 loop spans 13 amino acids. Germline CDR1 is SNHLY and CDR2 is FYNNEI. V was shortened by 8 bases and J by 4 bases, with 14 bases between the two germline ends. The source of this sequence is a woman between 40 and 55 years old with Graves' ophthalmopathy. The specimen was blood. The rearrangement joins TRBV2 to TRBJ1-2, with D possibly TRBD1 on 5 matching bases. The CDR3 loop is CASSIRDGYGYTF. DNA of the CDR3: TGTGCCAGCTCGATACGGGACGGCTATGGCTACACCTTC.